The clone carrying this TCR beta chain has just one count. The data belong to a study of blood T cells in healthy people across ages. Trimming at V came to 3 bases and at J to 8 bases, leaving 2 bases not matched to a gene. The CDR3 extends over 12 amino acids. Germline V lookup: CDR1 SGHTA, CDR2 FQGTGA. Total RNA was extracted at no less than 6 micrograms per sample. It was with a sample-barcoded 5' primer and a J-beta primer mix that a second PCR of roughly 7 to 12 cycles was run. Using its own MiXCR run on the 5' RACE reads, TCRdb lists one record per CDR3 protein. The table has 790,000 or so distinct CDR3 sequences, approximately 53% seen once; the top ten hold under 30%.

The sequence derives from a man aged 35-49 years in good health. The sample consisted of blood. V and J are TRBV7-3 and TRBJ2-3; 7 positions agree with TRBD2. CDR3 in amino acids: CASSLAGATQYF. The CDR3 region has the DNA TGTGCCAGCAGCTTGGCGGGAGCTACGCAGTATTTT.